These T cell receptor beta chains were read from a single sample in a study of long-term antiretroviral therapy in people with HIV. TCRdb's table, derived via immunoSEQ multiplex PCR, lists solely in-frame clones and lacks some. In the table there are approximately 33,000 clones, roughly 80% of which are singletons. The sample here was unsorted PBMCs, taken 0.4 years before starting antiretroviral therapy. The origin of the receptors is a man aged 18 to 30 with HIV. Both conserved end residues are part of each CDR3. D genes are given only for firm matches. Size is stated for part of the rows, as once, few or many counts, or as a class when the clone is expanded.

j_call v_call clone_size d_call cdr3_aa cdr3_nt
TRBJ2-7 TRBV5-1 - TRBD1 CASSFSGQTQNYEQYF TGCGCCAGCAGCTTCTCGGGACAGACCCAAAACTACGAGCAGTACTTC
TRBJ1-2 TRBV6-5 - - CASSPPVGGNYGYTF TGTGCCAGCAGTCCTCCGGTTGGGGGTAACTATGGCTACACCTTC
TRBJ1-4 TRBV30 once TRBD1 CAWKPGGSFGNEKLFF TGTGCCTGGAAGCCAGGGGGCAGTTTCGGTAATGAAAAACTGTTTTTT
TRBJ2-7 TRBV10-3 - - CAIRAGSSYEQYF TGTGCCATCAGGGCAGGTAGCTCCTACGAGCAGTACTTC
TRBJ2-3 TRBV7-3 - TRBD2 CASSDGTSGGLDTQYF TGTGCCAGCAGCGACGGGACTAGCGGGGGGCTAGATACGCAGTATTTT
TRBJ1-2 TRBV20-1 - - CSGRGSSYYTF TGCAGTGGTAGAGGTTCTTCCTACTACACCTTC
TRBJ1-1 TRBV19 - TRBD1 CASYSGTAPEAFF TGTGCCAGTTATTCCGGGACAGCCCCTGAAGCTTTCTTT
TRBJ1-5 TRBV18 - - CASARGASNNQPQHF TGTGCCAGCGCACGCGGTGCTAGCAACAATCAGCCCCAGCATTTT
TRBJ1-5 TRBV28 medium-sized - CASCGPSSNQPQHF TGTGCCAGCTGCGGCCCGAGCAGCAATCAGCCCCAGCATTTT
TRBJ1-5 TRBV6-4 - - CASSEGSNQPQHF TGTGCCAGCAGTGAGGGTAGCAATCAGCCCCAGCATTTT
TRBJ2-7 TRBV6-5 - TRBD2 CASRSGLAGSYEQYF TGTGCCAGCAGAAGTGGACTAGCGGGCTCCTACGAGCAGTACTTC
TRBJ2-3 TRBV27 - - CASSLHGGQGTDTQYF TGTGCCAGCAGTTTACACGGGGGGCAAGGCACAGATACGCAGTATTTT
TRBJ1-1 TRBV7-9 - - CASSSFKAREAFF TGTGCCAGCAGCTCCTTTAAGGCGCGTGAAGCTTTCTTT
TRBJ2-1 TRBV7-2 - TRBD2 CASSSSGRASYNEQFF TGTGCCAGCAGCTCCAGCGGGAGGGCCTCCTACAATGAGCAGTTCTTC
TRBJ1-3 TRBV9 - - CASSVGPGDYSGNTIYF TGTGCCAGCAGCGTAGGCCCAGGGGATTACTCTGGAAACACCATATATTTT
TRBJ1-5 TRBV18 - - CASSPAGTSNQPQHF TGTGCCAGCTCGCCAGCAGGAACGAGCAATCAGCCCCAGCATTTT
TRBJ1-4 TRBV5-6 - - CASSLAELNGNEKLFF TGTGCCAGCAGCTTGGCGGAGTTAAACGGGAATGAAAAACTGTTTTTT
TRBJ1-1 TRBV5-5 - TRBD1 CASSLAGDREYTEAFF TGTGCCAGCAGCTTGGCTGGGGACAGGGAGTACACTGAAGCTTTCTTT
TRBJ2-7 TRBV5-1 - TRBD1 CASSTGTGDYEQYF TGCGCCAGCAGCACCGGGACAGGGGACTACGAGCAGTACTTC
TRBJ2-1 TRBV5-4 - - CASSLPEGNEQFF TGTGCCAGCAGCCTTCCAGAGGGCAATGAGCAGTTCTTC
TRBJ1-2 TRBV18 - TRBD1 CASSPDRGYGYTF TGTGCCAGCTCACCAGACAGGGGATATGGCTACACCTTC
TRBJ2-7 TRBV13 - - CASSSSSYEQYF TGTGCCAGCAGTTCATCCTCCTACGAGCAGTACTTC
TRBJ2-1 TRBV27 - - CASSPHSSGSYNEQFF TGTGCCAGCAGCCCCCACAGTAGTGGTTCCTACAATGAGCAGTTCTTC
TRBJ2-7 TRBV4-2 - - CASSHPGTYEQYF TGTGCCAGCAGCCACCCCGGGACCTACGAGCAGTACTTC
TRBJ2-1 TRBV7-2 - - CASSFYNEQFF TGTGCCAGCAGCTTCTACAATGAGCAGTTCTTC
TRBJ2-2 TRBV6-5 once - CASSYTRMGRELFF TGTGCCAGCAGTTACACACGGATGGGGCGGGAGCTGTTTTTT
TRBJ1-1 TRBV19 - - CASSPVSHLNTEAFF TGTGCCAGTAGTCCGGTCAGTCACTTGAACACTGAAGCTTTCTTT